This T cell receptor beta chain was found in a study of blood T cell repertoires in COVID-19. Sequenced by immunoSEQ multiplex PCR; TCRdb stores in-frame clones only, minus some. The data hold some 100,000 clones, with roughly nine tenths observed a single time. This clone has just one count. The V gene lost 0 bases and the J gene lost 0 bases, with 7 bases spanning the gap. In germline, CDR1 is SGHRS, CDR2 YFSETQ. There are 14 residues in the CDR3. The sample comprised peripheral blood. This TCR derives from a woman aged 80 or older with active COVID-19. The V gene is TRBV5-1, the J gene TRBJ2-7, with D perhaps matching TRBD1 (5 bases). CDR3: CASSLGQSSYEQYF. The CDR3 DNA follows: TGCGCCAGCAGCTTGGGACAGAGCTCCTACGAGCAGTACTTC.